The clone carrying this T cell receptor beta chain showed up just a few times. The target antigen is unknown. The PCR had 60 Vbeta and 13 Jbeta primers. Data came from immunoSEQ multiplex PCR; TCRdb stores just in-frame clones and leaves some out. The sample holds under 200,000 clones; 68% are singletons and the top ten take 3.5% to 5.5%. This specimen belongs to a study of cytomegalovirus exposure and HLA in healthy donors. Overall study results and limits: A list of roughly 160 TCR beta chains associated with cytomegalovirus was given. In a later analysis, an Asian-associated ancestry cluster reportedly showed fewer N-insertions than the approximately 610-donor mean. There were some V segments, including TRBV6-2 and TRBV6-3, excluded as indistinguishable. The classifier was said to identify cytomegalovirus status with high specificity and sensitivity.

Germline assignment: CDR1 SGHRS and CDR2 YFSETQ. V was shortened by 0 bases and J by 7 bases, with 11 bases between the two germline ends. This CDR3 region has 14 residues. The sample was PBMCs. This receptor was identified in a young woman in good health and CMV-seropositive. This rearrangement joins TRBV5-1 to TRBJ2-1, with a tentative D call TRBD2 (6 bases). CDR3 nucleotide sequence: TGCGCCAGCAGCTTGGTTGCGGGGCGTAATGAGCAGTTCTTC. Protein sequence: CASSLVAGRNEQFF.